These 5 T cell receptor beta chains originate from one sample sequenced in a study of blood T cell repertoires in COVID-19 (dated by TCRdb to the early 2020s). Library construction relied on the immunoSEQ multiplex PCR assay. Sourced from immuneACCESS, this table was stored by TCRdb with only in-frame sequences that have V and J called. A share of the clones is absent; for the studies checked, an unresolved V gene accounts for under half, and the remainder has no known explanation. In this sample the table shows under 250,000 clones, 70% to 90% of which occur a single time. The top ten clonotypes cover around 2.5% of the sample. Sequencing was carried out using peripheral blood. These receptors all come from a woman between 65 and 79 years old with active or convalescent COVID-19.

This clone showed up just a few times. The chain combines TRBV7-9 with TRBJ1-2; 7 bases line up with TRBD1. V shed 5 bases, J shed 1 base, and the junction held 10 bases outside the gene matches. CDR1 is SEHNR and CDR2 is FQNEAQ in the germline V gene (reference sequence). The CDR3 sequence is 16 residues long. The CDR3: CASSSQGDNYNYGYTF. CDR3 DNA sequence: TGTGCCAGCAGCAGTCAGGGGGACAACTATAACTATGGCTACACCTTC.

V usage is TRBV20-1 and J usage is TRBJ2-5; D is ambiguous. V lost 5 bases to trimming and J lost 5 bases, with 9 bases between them. Germline values: CDR1 DFQATT, CDR2 SNEGSKA (reference sequence). CDR3 size: 11 residues. The DNA of the CDR3 is TGCAGTGCTCACCTCGGGGAGACCCAGTACTTC. Amino acid sequence: CSAHLGETQYF.

The chain couples TRBV5-4 to TRBJ1-5, with D unresolved. The germline gives CDR1 SGHNT, CDR2 YYREEE (reference sequence). The V end lost 4 bases, the J end lost 8 bases, and 13 bases lay between the germline ends. There are 13 residues in the CDR3. The CDR3: CASSVDEIEPQHF. CDR3 in DNA: TGTGCCAGCAGCGTGGATGAGATTGAGCCCCAGCATTTT.

CDR3 in DNA: TGCAGCGTTGACAGGGGCACTAGCACAGATACGCAGTATTTT. It codes for CSVDRGTSTDTQYF. The rearrangement links TRBV29-1 to TRBJ2-3, with D maybe TRBD1 (6 bases). V was shortened by 3 bases and J by 0 bases, with 10 bases between the two germline ends. This CDR3 spans 14 amino acids. CDR1 and CDR2 (germline): SQVTM, ANQGSEA.

This clone was counted once. The V gene is TRBV5-1, the J gene TRBJ2-5; a possible D gene is TRBD1 (5 bases). Germline CDR1 SGHRS, CDR2 YFSETQ. Trimming removed 2 bases at V and 1 base at J, with 12 bases between. The length of the CDR3 is 15 residues. CDR3 coding DNA: TGCGCCAGCAGCTTATCAGGGTTAGGCCAAGAGACCCAGTACTTC. As protein: CASSLSGLGQETQYF. Combining the CDR3 with reference TRBV5-1 and TRBJ2-5 gives the whole variable domain KAGVTQTPRYLIKTRGQQVTLSCSPISGHRSVSWYQQTPGQGLQFLFEYFSETQRNKGNFPGRFSGRQFSNSRSEMNVSTLELGDSALYLCASSLSGLGQETQYFGPGTRLLVL.